Listed below are T cell receptor beta chains from one sample, sequenced in a study of blood T cell repertoires in COVID-19. The method was immunoSEQ multiplex PCR; TCRdb's version includes in-frame clones alone and lacks a portion of them. Here the sample spans approximately 200,000 clones, roughly four fifths being singletons. Sequenced material: PBMCs or T cells enriched from blood (not recorded which). These receptors came from a woman in her thirties or forties with acute COVID-19. Both conserved end residues are part of each CDR3. The D gene is left open where the match is weak. A row's size may be missing; if present it is once, few, many or a size class.

TRBJ2-1 | . | TRBD2 | TRBV30 | CAWSRLAGGYNEQFF | TGTGCCTGGAGCAGGCTAGCGGGAGGTTACAATGAGCAGTTCTTC
TRBJ2-1 | . | . | TRBV28 | CASKPGLSYNEQFF | TGTGCCAGCAAGCCGGGACTTTCCTACAATGAGCAGTTCTTC
TRBJ1-1 | . | . | TRBV7-7 | CASSFLGADHPF | TGTGCCAGCAGCTTCCTAGGCGCAGATCACCCCTTT
TRBJ2-6 | . | TRBD2 | TRBV18 | CASSPPGGAGANVLTF | TGTGCCAGCTCACCACCTGGGGGGGCTGGGGCCAACGTCCTGACTTTC
TRBJ2-4 | . | . | TRBV14 | CASSRRGAKNIQYF | TGTGCCAGCAGCCGCCGGGGTGCCAAAAACATTCAGTACTTC
TRBJ2-7 | . | TRBD1 | TRBV6-5 | CASSSPLDRAPYEQYF | TGTGCCAGCAGTTCGCCGCTGGACAGGGCGCCCTACGAGCAGTACTTC
TRBJ2-3 | . | TRBD1 | TRBV4-3 | CASSQKRAGGDTQYF | TGCGCCAGCAGCCAAAAAAGGGCAGGGGGAGATACGCAGTATTTT
TRBJ1-1 | . | . | TRBV21-1 | CASSPPGTGGAGNTEAFF | TGTGCCAGCAGCCCTCCCGGGACAGGGGGCGCCGGGAACACTGAAGCTTTCTTT
TRBJ1-2 | . | . | TRBV29-1 | CSARTDLNYGYTF | TGCAGCGCCCGGACAGACCTAAACTATGGCTACACCTTC
TRBJ1-2 | . | TRBD1 | TRBV28 | CASSTTGTVNYGYTF | TGTGCCAGCAGTACGACCGGGACAGTTAACTATGGCTACACCTTC
TRBJ2-7 | . | . | TRBV3-1/TRBV3-2 | CASSLLLGSPYEQYF | TGTGCCAGCTCTCTCCTCTTGGGCAGTCCCTACGAGCAGTACTTC
TRBJ2-7 | . | TRBD2 | TRBV15 | CATSRDYGGGAYEQYF | TGTGCCACCAGCAGAGATTACGGCGGGGGGGCCTACGAGCAGTACTTC
TRBJ1-2 | once | . | TRBV12-3/TRBV12-4 | CASSFSRDVAYTF | TGTGCCAGCAGTTTCTCCAGGGATGTAGCCTACACCTTC
TRBJ2-7 | . | TRBD2 | TRBV10-3 | CAISEWWGTSGRSSYEQYF | TGTGCCATCAGTGAGTGGTGGGGGACTAGCGGGCGCAGCTCCTACGAGCAGTACTTC
TRBJ2-2 | once | TRBD2 | TRBV7-3 | CASSFQTSGATGELFF | TGTGCCAGCAGCTTCCAAACGAGCGGGGCGACCGGGGAGCTGTTTTTT
TRBJ2-7 | . | TRBD1 | TRBV19 | CASSQGQGAGEQYF | TGTGCCAGTTCCCAGGGACAGGGGGCTGGGGAGCAGTACTTC
TRBJ1-5 | . | . | TRBV9 | CASSPRAGASEPQHF | TGTGCCAGCAGTCCTCGAGCAGGGGCCTCGGAGCCCCAGCATTTT
TRBJ2-1 | . | TRBD2 | TRBV24-1 | CATSDPSGSRDNEQFF | TGTGCCACCAGTGATCCTAGCGGGAGTCGCGACAATGAGCAGTTCTTC
TRBJ2-3 | . | TRBD2 | TRBV7-9 | CASSSSPGLGADTQYF | TGTGCCAGCAGCTCCTCTCCGGGACTAGGGGCAGATACGCAGTATTTT
TRBJ1-5 | . | . | TRBV30 | CAWSEAGRGWRNQPQHF | TGTGCCTGGAGTGAGGCGGGAAGGGGTTGGCGCAATCAGCCCCAGCATTTT
TRBJ1-5 | . | . | TRBV3-1/TRBV3-2 | CASSQAYGGNQPQHF | TGTGCCAGCAGCCAAGCCTACGGGGGTAATCAGCCCCAGCATTTT
TRBJ2-7 | . | . | TRBV5-5 | CASSDSSSYEQYF | TGTGCCAGCAGCGACTCGAGCTCCTACGAGCAGTACTTC
TRBJ1-1 | . | . | TRBV27 | CASRITTVPNTEAFF | TGTGCCAGCAGAATTACGACAGTACCTAACACTGAAGCTTTCTTT
TRBJ1-4 | . | . | TRBV25-1 | CASSGVDPGSTNEKLFF | TGTGCCAGCAGTGGAGTCGATCCAGGGTCGACTAATGAAAAACTGTTTTTT
TRBJ1-1 | . | . | TRBV27 | CASSLYPGLNTEAFF | TGTGCCAGCAGTTTATATCCAGGCCTGAACACTGAAGCTTTCTTT
TRBJ1-1 | . | TRBD1 | TRBV10-2 | CASSESNRGGMNTEAFF | TGCGCCAGCAGTGAGTCTAACAGGGGGGGGATGAACACTGAAGCTTTCTTT
TRBJ2-2 | . | . | TRBV2 | CASSEQGIGNTGELFF | TGTGCCAGCAGTGAACAGGGGATAGGGAACACCGGGGAGCTGTTTTTT
TRBJ2-1 | once | TRBD2 | TRBV6-2/TRBV6-3 | CASSYTLAGVHNEQFF | TGTGCCAGCAGTTACACGCTAGCGGGGGTTCACAATGAGCAGTTCTTC
TRBJ2-2 | . | TRBD1 | TRBV4-2 | CASSQEDRIAGELFF | TGTGCCAGCAGCCAAGAGGACAGGATTGCCGGGGAGCTGTTTTTT
TRBJ2-5 | . | . | TRBV20-1 | CSASPVAGQETQYF | TGCAGTGCTAGTCCCGTCGCGGGCCAAGAGACCCAGTACTTC
TRBJ1-1 | . | . | TRBV12-3/TRBV12-4 | CASSGLGGTEAFF | TGTGCCAGCAGTGGACTTGGGGGGACTGAAGCTTTCTTT
TRBJ1-2 | once | TRBD1 | TRBV7-2 | CASSSGATGANYYGYTF | TGTGCCAGCAGCTCTGGGGCAACAGGGGCGAATTACTATGGCTACACCTTC
TRBJ2-1 | . | TRBD2 | TRBV9 | CASSVGLAGGPLGNEQFF | TGTGCCAGCAGCGTAGGCCTAGCGGGAGGGCCTTTAGGCAATGAGCAGTTCTTC
TRBJ1-5 | . | TRBD1 | TRBV2 | CASSGFADRGLQPQHF | TGTGCCAGCAGTGGTTTCGCTGACAGGGGGCTTCAGCCCCAGCATTTT
TRBJ2-2 | . | TRBD2 | TRBV30 | CARPGTRAGELFF | TGTGCCCGCCCCGGGACTAGGGCCGGGGAGCTGTTTTTT
TRBJ1-2 | . | . | TRBV7-2 | CASSPMGPYGYTF | TGTGCCAGCAGCCCGATGGGCCCCTATGGCTACACCTTC
TRBJ2-5 | once | TRBD2 | TRBV9 | CASSGGTSPQETQYF | TGTGCCAGCAGCGGCGGGACTAGCCCGCAAGAGACCCAGTACTTC
TRBJ1-1 | . | . | TRBV7-2 | CASSPFPAGEAFF | TGTGCCAGCTCCCCCTTCCCGGCAGGGGAGGCTTTCTTT
TRBJ2-7 | . | . | TRBV6-5 | CASRSRQSSYEQYF | TGTGCCAGCAGGTCCCGACAGAGCTCCTACGAGCAGTACTTC
TRBJ2-1 | . | TRBD2 | TRBV5-4 | CASQRGGSYNEQFF | TGTGCCAGTCAACGGGGGGGCTCCTACAATGAGCAGTTCTTC
TRBJ2-5 | . | . | TRBV19 | CASSIEGRGAYQETQYF | TGTGCCAGTAGTATAGAGGGCAGGGGGGCCTACCAAGAGACCCAGTACTTC
TRBJ2-5 | once | . | TRBV25-1 | CASSDLTTGYETQYF | TGTGCCAGCAGTGACTTAACAACAGGGTATGAGACCCAGTACTTC
TRBJ1-6 | once | . | TRBV28 | CASSLLGGNSPLHF | TGTGCCAGCAGTTTATTGGGCGGGAATTCACCCCTCCACTTT
TRBJ2-1 | once | TRBD2 | TRBV5-1 | CASSPTWEGGNEQFF | TGCGCCAGCAGCCCCACGTGGGAGGGAGGTAATGAGCAGTTCTTC
TRBJ2-6 | . | TRBD2 | TRBV9 | CASSAAASGSSGANVLTF | TGTGCCAGCAGCGCCGCGGCTAGCGGGAGTTCTGGGGCCAACGTCCTGACTTTC
TRBJ2-1 | . | . | TRBV19 | CASSDNYNEQFF | TGTGCCAGTAGCGACAATTACAATGAGCAGTTCTTC